These 22 T cell receptor beta chains were sequenced from one sample in a study of cytomegalovirus exposure and HLA in healthy donors (dated by TCRdb to the late 2010s). Receptors were amplified or captured by the immunoSEQ multiplex PCR assay. A mixture of 60 forward primers for TCR Vbeta segments and 13 reverse primers for TCR Jbeta segments was used in the multiplex PCR. TCRdb re-hosts the immuneACCESS table, in-frame sequences only. Its copies lack some clones; in the studies checked, an unresolved V gene accounts for under half of them, and the cause for the rest is not known. This sample comprises 190,000 or so clones, about 80% of them detected only once. 0.65% of the sample belongs to the ten largest clones. Material for sequencing was PBMCs. The receptors were sampled from a boy under 18 in good health and CMV-seronegative.

The chain uses TRBV6-5 and TRBJ1-2; no clear D. This CDR3 region has 13 residues. The germline V and J ends were trimmed by 7 bases and 7 bases, with 16 bases remaining between them. Germline V gene lookup returns CDR1 MNHEY and CDR2 SVGAGI. The CDR3 loop reads CASTYSRGGGYTF. In nucleotides, the CDR3 is TGTGCCAGCACTTATAGCCGGGGTGGTGGCTACACCTTC.

This clone came up once. The V call is TRBV25-1, the J call TRBJ1-3; D is undetermined. In germline, CDR1 is MGHDK, CDR2 SYGVNS. V was cut by 8 bases and J by 8 bases, with 13 bases left in between. The CDR3 runs to 12 residues. The CDR3 DNA follows: TGTGCCAGCTCCTTTCCCGGAGACACCATATATTTT. It yields the protein CASSFPGDTIYF. The variable domain in full, completed from reference TRBV25-1 and TRBJ1-3, reads EADIYQTPRYLVIGTGKKITLECSQTMGHDKMYWYQQDPGMELHLIHYSYGVNSTEKGDLSSESTVSRIRTEHFPLTLESARPSHTSQYLCASSFPGDTIYFGEGSWLTVV.

The chain combines TRBV7-3 with TRBJ1-1; 10 bases align to TRBD1. The CDR3 has 16 amino acids. The trim removed 5 bases at V and 4 bases at J, leaving 10 bases unmatched. CDR1 and CDR2 from the germline V gene are SGHTA and FQGTGA. The CDR3 reads CASSTGRRTGGTEAFF. CDR3 bases: TGTGCCAGCAGCACCGGGCGTCGGACAGGGGGCACTGAAGCTTTCTTT.

The V and J genes are TRBV6-1 and TRBJ1-4; 11 positions match TRBD1. The CDR3 sequence is 18 residues long. Germline lookup yields CDR1 MNHNS and CDR2 SASEGT. The V and J ends lost 2 bases and 2 bases, in that order; junction bases with no gene match: 7. The CDR3 reads CASSETGTGGLTNEKLFF. The DNA of the CDR3 is TGTGCCAGCAGTGAAACCGGGACAGGGGGACTCACTAATGAAAAACTGTTTTTT.

The rearrangement joins TRBV2 to TRBJ2-2, with 7 bases that match TRBD2. Germline V CDR1 and CDR2: SNHLY, FYNNEI. V was clipped by 4 bases and J by 0 bases; unmatched bases: 14. The CDR3 has 19 residues. CDR3 protein: CASSGSASGNHPNTGELFF. The CDR3 DNA follows: TGTGCCAGCAGTGGATCGGCTAGCGGAAATCATCCGAACACCGGGGAGCTGTTTTTT. The full variable domain, completed using reference TRBV2 and TRBJ2-2, is EPEVTQTPSHQVTQMGQEVILRCVPISNHLYFYWYRQILGQKVEFLVSFYNNEISEKSEIFDDQFSVERPDGSNFTLKIRSTKLEDSAMYFCASSGSASGNHPNTGELFFGEGSRLTVL.

V and J are TRBV6-1 and TRBJ1-2; D not resolved. Germline loops: CDR1 MNHNS, CDR2 SASEGT. Trimming cost V 6 bases and J 6 bases, with 17 bases left between them. The CDR3 length is 14 residues. CDR3 in amino acids: CASSPGLQRDGYTF. CDR3 nucleotide sequence: TGTGCCAGCAGCCCGGGCCTTCAGCGGGATGGCTACACCTTC.

The chain combines TRBV4-1 with TRBJ1-1; a weak D match, TRBD1 (6 bases). Germline V lookup: CDR1 MGHRA, CDR2 YSYEKL. V was shortened by 1 base and J by 3 bases, with 27 bases between the two germline ends. CDR3 size: 20 residues. CDR3: CASSQGQHRGGKGRDTEAFF. The CDR3 DNA follows: TGCGCCAGCAGCCAAGGTCAACATAGGGGGGGTAAAGGCCGGGACACTGAAGCTTTCTTT.

CDR3 nucleotide sequence: TGTGCCTGGAAAGGGACTAGCGGTCGATATGCGTATTTT. Amino acid sequence: CAWKGTSGRYAYF. The V and J genes are TRBV30 and TRBJ2-3, with 11 bases fitting TRBD2. The germline gives CDR1 GTSNPN, CDR2 SVGIG (reference sequence). This CDR3 is 13 amino acids long. Trimming removed 4 bases from V and 14 bases from J; junction bases left unmatched: 11.

The chain recombines TRBV30 with TRBJ2-7, with TRBD1 identical over 11 bases. Germline V gene data show CDR1 as GTSNPN and CDR2 as SVGIG (reference sequence). The junction had 3 bases not matched to a gene; V was cut back by 0 bases and J by 2 bases. This CDR3 has 15 amino acids. CDR3 DNA sequence: TGTGCCTGGAGTGTAGGGACAGGGGGGACCTACGAGCAGTACTTC. This sequence encodes CAWSVGTGGTYEQYF.

This chain joins TRBV19 and TRBJ2-1; weak D call: TRBD2 (5 bases). Trimming took off 3 bases at V and 2 bases at J, with 14 bases between the two ends. The CDR3 has 16 amino acids. Germline assignment: CDR1 LNHDA and CDR2 SQIVND (reference sequence). The CDR3 sequence is CASSIRGVSPYNEQFF. DNA of the CDR3: TGTGCCAGTAGTATCCGGGGAGTGAGCCCCTACAATGAGCAGTTCTTC.

This sequence joins TRBV6-4 and TRBJ2-6, with D uncertain. Trimming left V 2 bases short and J 0 bases short, with 8 bases between. From germline, CDR1 is MRHNA and CDR2 SNTAGT. CDR3 length: 16 residues. CDR3 sequence reads: CASSDEVSSGANVLTF. As DNA, the CDR3 is TGTGCCAGCAGTGACGAGGTCAGCTCTGGGGCCAACGTCCTGACTTTC.

The chain uses TRBV19 and TRBJ1-1, with D possibly matching TRBD1 (6 bases). The CDR3 has 13 residues. Germline CDR1 reads LNHDA; CDR2 reads SQIVND (reference sequence). V dropped 1 base and J dropped 8 bases, with 11 bases sitting between them. The DNA for the CDR3 is TGTGCCAGTAGTATAGGACAGGCCCAAGAAGCTTTCTTT. Amino acids: CASSIGQAQEAFF.

V gene TRBV20-1 combines with J gene TRBJ2-5, with D uncertain. V shed 3 bases and J shed 1 base, with 3 bases lying between them. CDR3 size: 11 residues. Per germline, CDR1 DFQATT and CDR2 SNEGSKA (reference sequence). CDR3 nucleotides: TGCAGTGCTAGGGCCCAAGAGACCCAGTACTTC. Protein product: CSARAQETQYF.

This clone has a single count. The J gene is TRBJ2-7, the V gene TRBV6-1; 9 positions agree with TRBD1. The CDR3 totals 15 residues. Germline trimming cut 2 bases from V and 5 bases from J; bases unmatched to any gene: 7. Per germline, CDR1 MNHNS and CDR2 SASEGT. CDR3 loop: CASSETPTGGDEQYF. CDR3 sequence (DNA): TGTGCCAGCAGTGAAACCCCGACAGGGGGGGACGAGCAGTACTTC.

J is TRBJ2-7 and V is TRBV7-9; TRBD1 is a possible D gene (5 bases). V gave up 4 bases and J gave up 2 bases, with 12 bases separating them. The CDR3 is 14 amino acids. CDR1 and CDR2 from the germline V gene are SEHNR and FQNEAQ (reference sequence). In nucleotides, the CDR3 is TGTGCCAGCAGCTCAAGACAGAAAACCTACGAGCAGTACTTC. Protein product: CASSSRQKTYEQYF.

The chain employs TRBV11-3 and TRBJ2-1; D unresolved. Between the trimmed V and J ends, which lost 4 bases and 0 bases, there was a span of 7 bases. The CDR3 sequence is 14 residues long. Germline assignment: CDR1 SGHNT and CDR2 YENEEA. DNA for the CDR3: TGTGCCAGCAGCTCCACGAGCTCCTACAATGAGCAGTTCTTC. This gives the protein CASSSTSSYNEQFF.

V gene TRBV30 combines with J gene TRBJ1-2; D remains ambiguous. This CDR3 is 16 amino acids long. The V and J ends lost 0 bases and 7 bases respectively, with 21 bases between them. Per the germline V gene, CDR1 is GTSNPN and CDR2 is SVGIG (reference sequence). The CDR3 coding sequence is TGTGCCTGGAGTGTACTTCTGGGAGGTTCCTTGGTTGGCTACACCTTC. Protein sequence: CAWSVLLGGSLVGYTF.

V gene TRBV7-2 combines with J gene TRBJ2-3, with unresolved D. Deletions cut 3 bases from V and 2 bases from J, with 9 bases between. The germline V gene has CDR1 SGHTA and CDR2 FQGNSA. The CDR3 has 14 amino acids. The CDR3 DNA reads as TGTGCCAGCAGCTTTCGAGTCCTCACAGATACGCAGTATTTT. Protein product: CASSFRVLTDTQYF.

The chain links TRBV30 to TRBJ1-2; a possible D gene is TRBD1 (6 bases). Germline-derived CDR1 and CDR2 are GTSNPN and SVGIG (reference sequence). The CDR3 totals 13 residues. Trimming took off 3 bases at V and 7 bases at J, with 15 bases between the two ends. The CDR3 nucleotides read TGTGCCTGGAGCGAAACAGGGATGAGTGGCTACACCTTC. Amino acid sequence: CAWSETGMSGYTF.

This clone was seen a few times. This chain joins TRBV9 and TRBJ1-1; D perhaps matches TRBD1 (5 bases). V was pared by 3 bases and J by 1 base, with 7 bases between. CDR1 SGDLS and CDR2 YYNGEE come from the germline V gene. The CDR3 runs to 13 residues. CDR3 sequence reads: CASSGGGNTEAFF. The CDR3 DNA sequence: TGTGCCAGCAGCGGGGGGGGGAACACTGAAGCTTTCTTT.

This clone appeared once. The chain has TRBV7-9 and TRBJ2-7; 7 bases match TRBD1. CDR1 SEHNR and CDR2 FQNEAQ come from the germline V gene (reference sequence). J lost 3 bases, V lost 4 bases, and 6 bases had no gene match. The CDR3 contains 14 residues. The CDR3: CASSSGAGGYEQYF. CDR3 coding DNA: TGTGCCAGCAGCTCTGGGGCAGGGGGCTACGAGCAGTACTTC.

The chain joins TRBV9 to TRBJ2-1; the D gene is possibly TRBD1 (6 bases). The CDR3 runs 13 residues. CDR1 is SGDLS and CDR2 is YYNGEE in the germline V gene. V lost 2 bases and J 5 bases, leaving 8 bases between the germline ends. This chain's CDR3 is CASSVWTDNEQFF. Here the CDR3 DNA reads TGTGCCAGCAGCGTTTGGACAGACAATGAGCAGTTCTTC.